One and the same sample provided the 27 T cell receptor beta chains below, sequenced in a study of CD8+CD57+ T cells in acquired aplastic anemia. All sequencing subjects had displayed CD8+CD57+ cell expansion on flow cytometry. CDR3 and TCR beta VDJ profiling relied on genomic DNA as the template. Each CDR3 protein is one row after TCRdb ran MiXCR on the reads. The sample records around 200,000 distinct CDR3 sequences, under 50% being singletons. Sequenced sample: sorted CD4+, CD8+, or CD8+CD57+ T cells (not recorded which) from PBMCs. The receptors stem from a human donor with aplastic anemia.

The chain couples TRBV2 to TRBJ1-4; no clear D gene. The CDR3 sequence is 12 residues long. With 6 bases removed from V and 8 bases from J, the gap between germline ends came to 10 bases. The germline V gene encodes CDR1 SNHLY and CDR2 FYNNEI. The CDR3 sequence is CASSLMAEKLFF. The CDR3 bases are TGTGCCAGCAGCTTAATGGCGGAAAAACTGTTTTTT.

Concerning this clonotype itself: The junction differs from germline at one of its ends, possibly a read error. The chain recombines TRBV10-3 with TRBJ1-2; 10 bases line up with TRBD1. This CDR3 has 14 residues. Germline CDR1 ENHRY, CDR2 SYGVKD. The CDR3 loop reads CASSFGTGVYGYTF. The CDR3 coding sequence is TGTGCCAGCAGTTTCGGGACAGGGGTCTATGGCTACACCTTC.

The gene calls are TRBV20-1 and TRBJ1-1, with D possibly TRBD1 on 6 matching bases. CDR3 size: 15 residues. Germline CDR1 and CDR2: DFQATT and SNEGSKA (reference sequence). V lost 2 bases and J lost 1, with 14 bases in between. The CDR3 reads CSARNPGQWNTEAFF. DNA of the CDR3: TGCAGTGCTAGAAACCCGGGACAATGGAACACTGAAGCTTTCTTT.

This clonotype was seen many times. The chain recombines TRBV20-1 with TRBJ2-5, with D tentatively TRBD2 (6 bases). The CDR3 runs 14 residues. V lost 6 bases, J lost 0 bases, and 14 bases lay in between. CDR1 DFQATT and CDR2 SNEGSKA come from the germline V gene (reference sequence). CDR3 loop: CSAIPGENQETQYF. The CDR3 DNA sequence: TGCAGTGCCATTCCGGGGGAAAACCAAGAGACCCAGTACTTC.

Concerning this clonotype: Relative to the germline gene, one junction end is altered; a read error may explain this. V is TRBV5-1 and J is TRBJ1-4; 9 bases align to TRBD1. This CDR3 is 14 amino acids long. Germline-derived CDR1 and CDR2 are SGHRS and YFSETQ. CDR3 nucleotides: TGCGCCAGCAGCCCGGGACAGGGCTATGAAAAACTGGTTTTT. The encoded protein is CASSPGQGYEKLVF.

This clonotype was detected a few times. An end of the junction differs from the germline gene, which may be a read error. The chain employs TRBV6-1 and TRBJ1-5; 7 bases agree with TRBD1. This CDR3 has 14 amino acids. The germline V gene has CDR1 MNHNS and CDR2 SASEGT. CDR3 amino acids: CASRRGQINQPQRF. The DNA for the CDR3 is TGTGCCAGCAGACGGGGACAGATAAATCAGCCCCAGCGTTTT.

This clonotype was detected ten times or more. J is TRBJ1-2 and V is TRBV5-1; 8 nucleotides agree with TRBD1. Germline V gene sequence: CDR1 SGHRS, CDR2 YFSETQ. After removal of 3 bases from V and 3 bases from J, the junction contained 4 bases not matched to a gene. CDR3 size: 14 residues. The CDR3 here is CASSSSTGDYGYTF. The CDR3 region has the DNA TGCGCCAGCAGCTCCTCGACAGGGGACTATGGCTACACCTTC.

This clonotype was seen at least ten times. The J gene is TRBJ2-2, the V gene TRBV5-1, with TRBD1 identical over 7 bases. This CDR3 is 15 amino acids long. The germline V gene has CDR1 SGHRS and CDR2 YFSETQ. Trimming cost V 6 bases and J 0 bases; bases outside gene matches: 5. For the CDR3, the DNA is TGCGCCAGCACTTGGACAGGAGCGAACACCGGGGAGCTGTTTTTT. Translation gives CASTWTGANTGELFF.

This clonotype showed up many times. The gene calls are TRBV20-1 and TRBJ2-2; 9 bases are shared with TRBD2. The length of the CDR3 is 16 residues. Per germline, CDR1 DFQATT and CDR2 SNEGSKA (reference sequence). The V segment lost 6 bases and the J segment 4 bases; nucleotides outside the gene matches: 12. The CDR3 bases are TGCAGTGCGAACCCTTTCGGTAGCGGGGGCACCGGGGAGCTGTTTTTT. It codes for CSANPFGSGGTGELFF.

This chain uses TRBV20-1 with TRBJ2-7, with 11 bases matching TRBD1. The V segment lost 2 bases and the J segment 12 bases; nucleotides outside the gene matches: 15. The CDR3 is 15 amino acids. Germline V gene lookup returns CDR1 DFQATT and CDR2 SNEGSKA (reference sequence). CDR3 sequence: CSARNPGQGGAKRYF. DNA of the CDR3: TGCAGTGCTAGAAACCCGGGACAGGGGGGCGCAAAGAGGTACTTC.

This clonotype appeared many times. The chain uses TRBV15 and TRBJ2-6, with D perhaps TRBD1 (5 bases). V was clipped by 0 bases and J by 4 bases, with 10 bases between them. This CDR3 is 16 amino acids long. The germline V gene encodes CDR1 LNHNV and CDR2 YYDKDF (reference sequence). CDR3 region: CATSRDWTTGANVLTF. CDR3 sequence (DNA): TGTGCCACCAGCAGAGATTGGACAACAGGGGCCAACGTCCTGACTTTC.

This clonotype has at least ten counts. The chain uses TRBV19 and TRBJ2-5; tentatively, D is TRBD1 (5 bases). Trimming took off 6 bases at V and 2 bases at J, with 10 bases between the two ends. The germline V gene has CDR1 LNHDA and CDR2 SQIVND (reference sequence). The CDR3 extends over 13 amino acids. The DNA for the CDR3 is TGTGCCAGTAGGGTAAGACAGCAAGAGACCCAGTACTTC. This sequence encodes CASRVRQQETQYF.

This clonotype was recorded a few times. V and J are TRBV14 and TRBJ2-7, with 10 bases lining up with TRBD1. V shed 1 base, J shed 0 bases, and the junction held 0 bases outside the gene matches. The CDR3 is 15 amino acids. Germline V CDR1 and CDR2: SGHDN, FVKESK. CDR3 nucleotides: TGTGCCAGCAGCCAAGGACAGGGGGCCTCCTACGAGCAGTACTTC. This sequence encodes CASSQGQGASYEQYF.

V gene TRBV19 combines with J gene TRBJ2-7, with 9 positions matching TRBD1. Germline-derived CDR1 and CDR2 are LNHDA and SQIVND (reference sequence). The CDR3 loop spans 16 amino acids. V lost 5 bases to trimming and J lost 5 bases; unmatched junction nucleotides: 13. CDR3 coding DNA: TGTGCCAGTAGTTCCACCCCGGGACAGGGTGTGCACGAGCAGTACTTC. It codes for CASSSTPGQGVHEQYF.

In this sample, this clonotype turned up many times. The rearrangement links TRBV12-3 or TRBV12-4 to TRBJ1-5; D is possibly TRBD1 (5 bases). The CDR3 has 11 residues. Between the trimmed V and J ends, which lost 6 bases and 11 bases, there was a span of 11 bases. Here the CDR3 reads CASSLGHSQHF. The CDR3 DNA reads TGTGCCAGCAGCCTCGGACACTCCCAGCATTTT.

The V and J genes are TRBV12-3 or TRBV12-4 and TRBJ1-5; no reliable D call. The CDR3 loop spans 12 amino acids. V lost 6 bases and J 7 bases, leaving 10 bases between the germline ends. The CDR3 DNA follows: TGTGCCAGCAGAAACGACGTCCAGCCCCAGCATTTT. Amino acid sequence: CASRNDVQPQHF.

The V call is TRBV11-3, the J call TRBJ2-1, with D possibly TRBD2 on 5 matching bases. V was trimmed by 4 bases and J by 8 bases, leaving 6 bases between them. CDR3 size: 11 residues. Germline values: CDR1 SGHNT, CDR2 YENEEA. Here the CDR3 DNA reads TGTGCCAGCAGCTCGGGGTATGAGCAGTTCTTC. Translated, it gives CASSSGYEQFF.

This clonotype occurred many times. V usage is TRBV20-1 and J usage is TRBJ1-1; D unclear. V lost 6 bases and J lost 5, with 22 bases in between. CDR1 and CDR2 from the germline V gene are DFQATT and SNEGSKA (reference sequence). The CDR3 has 15 amino acids. The CDR3 coding sequence is TGCAGTGCACAACCCCCGCGGGGAGGCAGGACTGAAGCTTTCTTT. This sequence encodes CSAQPPRGGRTEAFF.

With regard to this clonotype: Just one base apart from a much larger clone, this may be a read error. Because it lacks the conserved phenylalanine or tryptophan at the end, this CDR3 is likely a read error. The V call is TRBV7-9, the J call TRBJ2-1; 8 bases align to TRBD2. The V and J ends lost 3 bases and 8 bases, in that order; junction bases with no gene match: 9. The germline gives CDR1 SEHNR, CDR2 FQNEAQ (reference sequence). The CDR3 spans 15 residues. CDR3 loop: CASSLEAGAIHEQFL. CDR3 bases: TGTGCCAGCAGCTTGGAAGCGGGGGCCATCCATGAGCAGTTCCTC.

The sample holds many counts of this clonotype. The rearrangement joins TRBV20-1 to TRBJ2-3; 8 bases line up with TRBD1. CDR3 length equals 15 residues. CDR1 is DFQATT, CDR2 SNEGSKA, per germline (reference sequence). V lost 4 bases, J lost 2 bases, and 8 bases stayed unmatched. The DNA of the CDR3 is TGCAGTGCTAATGGACAGGACAGGGTCACAGATACGCAGTATTTT. Amino acids: CSANGQDRVTDTQYF.

The chain recombines TRBV28 with TRBJ1-5, with no clear D. Trimming took off 3 bases at V and 4 bases at J, with 19 bases between the two ends. The CDR3 sequence is 17 residues long. Germline V gives CDR1 MDHEN, CDR2 SYDVKM. CDR3 nucleotides: TGTGCCAGCAGTTTCTCCGGGAAACAGCGTCGGAATCAGCCCCAGCATTTT. This sequence encodes CASSFSGKQRRNQPQHF.

V usage is TRBV19 and J usage is TRBJ1-6; D gene uncertain. The CDR3 consists of 15 residues. The germline V gene encodes CDR1 LNHDA and CDR2 SQIVND (reference sequence). The ends were cut back, 5 bases at V and 8 bases at J, with 16 bases in the middle. CDR3 protein: CASSAARSPYSPLHF. The CDR3 nucleotides read TGTGCCAGTAGTGCAGCGAGAAGTCCATATTCACCCCTCCACTTT.

This clonotype has at least ten counts. This chain uses TRBV5-1 with TRBJ1-2; D may be TRBD1 (5 bases). The ends were cut back, 4 bases at V and 7 bases at J, with 14 bases in the middle. Germline CDR1 SGHRS, CDR2 YFSETQ. CDR3 length: 13 amino acids. CDR3 nucleotide sequence: TGCGCCAGCAGCCCGGTGGGGGAAGGTGGCTACACCTTC. This sequence encodes CASSPVGEGGYTF. Complete variable domain (other parts from reference TRBV5-1 and TRBJ1-2): KAGVTQTPRYLIKTRGQQVTLSCSPISGHRSVSWYQQTPGQGLQFLFEYFSETQRNKGNFPGRFSGRQFSNSRSEMNVSTLELGDSALYLCASSPVGEGGYTFGSGTRLTVV.

The chain joins TRBV19 to TRBJ1-6; D uncertain. Looked up from germline, CDR1 is LNHDA and CDR2 is SQIVND (reference sequence). Trimming removed 7 bases at V and 12 bases at J, with 13 bases between. The CDR3 is made up of 12 amino acids. The CDR3 nucleotides are TGTGCCAGTAAGGACGGCTTGGGACCCCTCCACTTT. Residues: CASKDGLGPLHF.

The chain joins TRBV7-3 to TRBJ2-7, with TRBD1 matching 8 bases. V trimming: 3 bases; J trimming: 8 bases; junction bases outside the gene matches: 6. This CDR3 has 13 residues. Germline V gene sequence: CDR1 SGHTA, CDR2 FQGTGA. The CDR3 loop reads CASSLTGDTQQYF. The CDR3 nucleotides are TGTGCCAGCAGCTTGACAGGGGACACCCAGCAGTACTTC.

The table lists this clonotype with many counts. The chain carries TRBV6-1 and TRBJ1-6; the D gene is possibly TRBD1 (6 bases). Germline CDR1 MNHNS, CDR2 SASEGT. The V gene lost 1 base and the J gene lost 6 bases, with 7 bases spanning the gap. The CDR3 is 14 amino acids. The CDR3 bases are TGTGCCAGCAGTGAAGGGACAGCTAATTCACCCCTCCACTTT. Translated, it gives CASSEGTANSPLHF.

The chain is built from TRBV5-1 and TRBJ2-1; 10 bases map to TRBD1. V trimming: 0 bases; J trimming: 8 bases; junction bases outside the gene matches: 8. Germline V CDR1 and CDR2: SGHRS, YFSETQ. This CDR3 is 16 amino acids long. CDR3 bases: TGCGCCAGCAGCTTGGGGCCGGGACAGGGGCGTGATGAGCAGTTCTTC. Protein product: CASSLGPGQGRDEQFF.